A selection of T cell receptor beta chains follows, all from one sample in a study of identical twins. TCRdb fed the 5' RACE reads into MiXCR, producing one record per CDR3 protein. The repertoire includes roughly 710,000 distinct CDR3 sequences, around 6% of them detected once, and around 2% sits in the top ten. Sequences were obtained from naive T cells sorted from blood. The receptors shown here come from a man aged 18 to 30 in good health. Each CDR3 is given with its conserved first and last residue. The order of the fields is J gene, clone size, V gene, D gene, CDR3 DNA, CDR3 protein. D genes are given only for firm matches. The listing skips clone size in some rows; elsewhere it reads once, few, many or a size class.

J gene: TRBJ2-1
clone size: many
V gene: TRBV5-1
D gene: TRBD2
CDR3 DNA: TGCGCCAGCAGCTTGGTGGCTAGCGGGATGATAAGGGATGATGAGCAGTTCTTC
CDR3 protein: CASSLVASGMIRDDEQFF

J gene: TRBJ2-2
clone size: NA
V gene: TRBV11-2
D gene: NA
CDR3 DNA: TGTGCCAGCAGCCAGACAATTCCTAACACCGGGGAGCTGTTTTTT
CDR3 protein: CASSQTIPNTGELFF

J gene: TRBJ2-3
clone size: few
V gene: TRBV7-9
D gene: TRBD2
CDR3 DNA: TGTGCCAGCAGCCTTGACGGCGGGAGGATAACAGATACGCAGTATTTT
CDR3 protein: CASSLDGGRITDTQYF

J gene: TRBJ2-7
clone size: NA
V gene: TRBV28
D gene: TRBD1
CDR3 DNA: TGTGCCAGCAGTCCGGACAGGGCCGCCTACGAGCAGTACTTC
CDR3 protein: CASSPDRAAYEQYF

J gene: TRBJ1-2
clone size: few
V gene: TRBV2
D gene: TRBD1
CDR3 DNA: TGTGCCAGCACTCAGGGACAGTATGGCTACACCTTC
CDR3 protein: CASTQGQYGYTF

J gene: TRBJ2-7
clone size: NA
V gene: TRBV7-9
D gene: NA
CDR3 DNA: TGTGCCAGCAGCCGCGGTCATGACGCCTACGAGCAGTACTTC
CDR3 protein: CASSRGHDAYEQYF

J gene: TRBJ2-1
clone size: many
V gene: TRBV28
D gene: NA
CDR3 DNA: TGTGCCAGCAGTTTTCTGAGACAGAGTACGAGCTCCTACAATGAGCAGTTCTTC
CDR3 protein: CASSFLRQSTSSYNEQFF

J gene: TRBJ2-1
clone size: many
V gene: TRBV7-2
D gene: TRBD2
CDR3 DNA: TGTGCCAGCAGCGTCCGACTAGCGGGAGTGTCCTACAATGAGCAGTTCTTC
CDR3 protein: CASSVRLAGVSYNEQFF

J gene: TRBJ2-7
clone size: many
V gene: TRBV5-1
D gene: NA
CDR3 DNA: TGCGCCAGCAGCTTGGCCAGGACAAACTACGAGCAGTACTTC
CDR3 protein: CASSLARTNYEQYF

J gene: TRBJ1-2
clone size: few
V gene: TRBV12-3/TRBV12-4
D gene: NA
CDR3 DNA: TGTGCCAGCAGTTTAAAGGCTGGACTACTAAGGGGCTACACCTTC
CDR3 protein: CASSLKAGLLRGYTF

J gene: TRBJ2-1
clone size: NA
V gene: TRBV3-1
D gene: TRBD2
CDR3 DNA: TGTGCCAGCAGCCTGGGATTAGCGGGAGCCGTCAATGAGCAGTTCTTC
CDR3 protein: CASSLGLAGAVNEQFF

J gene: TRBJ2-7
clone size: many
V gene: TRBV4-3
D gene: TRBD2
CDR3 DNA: TGCGCCAGCAGCGAGAAGTTGGCGGGAGAGTACGAGCAGTACTTC
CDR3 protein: CASSEKLAGEYEQYF

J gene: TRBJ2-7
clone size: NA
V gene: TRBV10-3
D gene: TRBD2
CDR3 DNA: TGTGCCATCAGTGAGACTAGCGGGAGAACCCACGAGCAGTACTTC
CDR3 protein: CAISETSGRTHEQYF

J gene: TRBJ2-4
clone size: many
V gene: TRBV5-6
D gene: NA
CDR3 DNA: TGTGCCAGCAGTTCCGATCTAGCCAAAAACATTCAGTACTTC
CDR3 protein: CASSSDLAKNIQYF

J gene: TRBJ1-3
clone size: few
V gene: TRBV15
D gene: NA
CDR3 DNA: TGTGCCACCAGCAGAGTCCTGGGCGGGGGAGCGACTGGAAACACCATATATTTT
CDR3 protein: CATSRVLGGGATGNTIYF

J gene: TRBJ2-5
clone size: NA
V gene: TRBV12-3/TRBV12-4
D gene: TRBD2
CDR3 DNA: TGTGCCAGCAGTCCCCGGACTAGCGGGAGATCGGAGCAAGAGACCCAGTACTTC
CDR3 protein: CASSPRTSGRSEQETQYF

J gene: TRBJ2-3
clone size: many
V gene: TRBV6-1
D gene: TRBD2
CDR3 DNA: TGTGCCAGCAGCCGGGGACTAGCGGGAGGCCAACCTAGCACAGATACGCAGTATTTT
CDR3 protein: CASSRGLAGGQPSTDTQYF

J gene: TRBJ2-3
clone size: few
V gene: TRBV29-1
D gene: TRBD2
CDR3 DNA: TGCAGCGTTGGAAGCGGGGGCCGACCAGATACGCAGTATTTT
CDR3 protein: CSVGSGGRPDTQYF

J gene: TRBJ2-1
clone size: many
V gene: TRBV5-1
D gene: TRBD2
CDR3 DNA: TGCGCCAGCAGCTTGGCGGCGGGAGGGAGTAACAATGAGCAGTTCTTC
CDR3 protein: CASSLAAGGSNNEQFF

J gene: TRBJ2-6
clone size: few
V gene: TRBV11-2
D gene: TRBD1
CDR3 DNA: TGTGCCAGCAGCTTGAGGACCGGACAGGCGGCCTCTGGGGCCAACGTCCTGACTTTC
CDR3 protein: CASSLRTGQAASGANVLTF

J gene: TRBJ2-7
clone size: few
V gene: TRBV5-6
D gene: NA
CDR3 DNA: TGTGCCAGCAGGGGTGCACCAGACCACTACGAGCAGTACTTC
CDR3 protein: CASRGAPDHYEQYF

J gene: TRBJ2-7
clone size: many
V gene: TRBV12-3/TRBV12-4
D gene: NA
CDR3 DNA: TGTGCCAGCAGTTTAATACGGGGGTGGTACGAGCAGTACTTC
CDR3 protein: CASSLIRGWYEQYF

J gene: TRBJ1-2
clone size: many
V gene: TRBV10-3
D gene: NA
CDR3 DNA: TGTGCCATCAGTGCACAGACCTATGGCTACACCTTC
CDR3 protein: CAISAQTYGYTF

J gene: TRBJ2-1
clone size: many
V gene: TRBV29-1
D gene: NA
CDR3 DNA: TGCAGCGTTGAGGGCAGGGGAAAATACAATGAGCAGTTCTTC
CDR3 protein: CSVEGRGKYNEQFF

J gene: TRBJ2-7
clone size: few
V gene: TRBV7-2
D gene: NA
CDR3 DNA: TGTGCCAGCAGCCCCAGGGGGGAGAGGGTATACGAGCAGTACTTC
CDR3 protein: CASSPRGERVYEQYF

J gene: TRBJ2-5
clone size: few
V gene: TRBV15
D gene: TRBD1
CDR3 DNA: TGTGCCACCAGCAGAGACCCGGACAGGGGATGGGAGACCCAGTACTTC
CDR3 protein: CATSRDPDRGWETQYF

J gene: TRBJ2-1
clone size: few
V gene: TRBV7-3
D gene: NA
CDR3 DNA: TGTGCCAGCAGCTTAACGTTTGGCGGGGACTCCTACAATGAGCAGTTCTTC
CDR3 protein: CASSLTFGGDSYNEQFF

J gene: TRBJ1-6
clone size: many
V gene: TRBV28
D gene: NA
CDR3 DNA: TGTGCCAGCAGTATACACGACAGAAAGTATAATTCACCCCTCCACTTT
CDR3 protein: CASSIHDRKYNSPLHF

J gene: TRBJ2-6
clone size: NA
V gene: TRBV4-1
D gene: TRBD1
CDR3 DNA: TGCGCCAGCAGCCAAGACCTTATGGGACAGGGGCTCTCTGGGGCCAACGTCCTGACTTTC
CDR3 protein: CASSQDLMGQGLSGANVLTF

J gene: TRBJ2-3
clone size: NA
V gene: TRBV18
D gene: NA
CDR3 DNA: TGTGCCAGCTCCCAGAGGGACATTAGTCAAGATACGCAGTATTTT
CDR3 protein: CASSQRDISQDTQYF

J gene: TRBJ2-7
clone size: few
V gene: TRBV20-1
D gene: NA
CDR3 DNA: TGCAGTGCAACCGAAGGGCTCGGCGAGCAGTACTTC
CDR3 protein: CSATEGLGEQYF

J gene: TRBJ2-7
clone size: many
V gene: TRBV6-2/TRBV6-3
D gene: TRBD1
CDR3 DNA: TGTGCCAGCAGTTACCCCGATTTATCGGGACAGGACTACGAGCAGTACTTC
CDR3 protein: CASSYPDLSGQDYEQYF

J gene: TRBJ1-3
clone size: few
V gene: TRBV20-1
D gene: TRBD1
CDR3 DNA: TGCAGTGCTAGAGATGAAGACAGGGTGTCTGGAAACACCATATATTTT
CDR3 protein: CSARDEDRVSGNTIYF

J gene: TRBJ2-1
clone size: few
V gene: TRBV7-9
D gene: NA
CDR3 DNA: TGTGCCAGCAGCTTAGTTGTTTCGTCGAATGAGCAGTTCTTC
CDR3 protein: CASSLVVSSNEQFF

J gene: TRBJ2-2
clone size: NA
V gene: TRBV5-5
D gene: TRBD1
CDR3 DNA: TGTGCCAGCAGCTGGGGACAGGGGTACACCGGGGAGCTGTTTTTT
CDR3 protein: CASSWGQGYTGELFF

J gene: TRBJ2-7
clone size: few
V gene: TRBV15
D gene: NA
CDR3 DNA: TGTGCCACCAGCAGAGTCGGGCCGGGGAACGAGCAGTACTTC
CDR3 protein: CATSRVGPGNEQYF

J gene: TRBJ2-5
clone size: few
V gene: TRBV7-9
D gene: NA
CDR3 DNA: TGTGCCAGCACCCGCGGGGAGGCGGCCCAGTACTTC
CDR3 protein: CASTRGEAAQYF

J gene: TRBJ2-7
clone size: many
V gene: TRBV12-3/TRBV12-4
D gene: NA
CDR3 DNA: TGTGCCAGCAGAGGGGTAGGGTCCTACGAGCAGTACTTC
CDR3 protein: CASRGVGSYEQYF

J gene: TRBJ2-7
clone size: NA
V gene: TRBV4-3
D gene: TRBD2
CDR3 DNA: TGCGCCAGCAGCCAAGATAGGGCTAGCGGGGCAGAGCAGTACTTC
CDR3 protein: CASSQDRASGAEQYF

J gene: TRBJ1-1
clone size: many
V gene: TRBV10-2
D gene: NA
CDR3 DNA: TGCGCCAGCAGTGAATCGGACACGAACACTGAAGCTTTCTTT
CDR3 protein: CASSESDTNTEAFF

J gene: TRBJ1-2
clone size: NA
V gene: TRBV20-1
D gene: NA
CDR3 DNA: TGCAGTGCCAAAAGGGAGGGGGGCAGCTATGGCTACACCTTC
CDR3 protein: CSAKREGGSYGYTF

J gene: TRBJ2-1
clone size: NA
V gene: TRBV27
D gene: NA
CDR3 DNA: TGTGCCAGCAGGGAGCGGGCGAATTCCTACAATGAGCAGTTCTTC
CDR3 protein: CASRERANSYNEQFF

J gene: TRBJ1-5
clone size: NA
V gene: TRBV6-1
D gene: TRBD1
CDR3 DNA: TGTGCCAGCAATAGGGACAGGGGGTTAGGTCAGCCCCAGCATTTT
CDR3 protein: CASNRDRGLGQPQHF

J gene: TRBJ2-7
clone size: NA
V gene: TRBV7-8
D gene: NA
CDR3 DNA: TGTGCCAGCAGCACAGGTATGGCTGTCGGTGACGAGCAGTACTTC
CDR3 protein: CASSTGMAVGDEQYF

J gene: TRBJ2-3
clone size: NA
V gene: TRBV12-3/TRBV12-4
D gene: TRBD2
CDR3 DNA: TGTGCCAGCAGTTCAGCGGGAACGGCAGATACGCAGTATTTT
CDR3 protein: CASSSAGTADTQYF

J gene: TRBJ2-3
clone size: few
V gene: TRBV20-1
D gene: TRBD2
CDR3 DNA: TGCAGTGCTAGAGGGGGGATGAGCGGGAGTACAGATACGCAGTATTTT
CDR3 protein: CSARGGMSGSTDTQYF

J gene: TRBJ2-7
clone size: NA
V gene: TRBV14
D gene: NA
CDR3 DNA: TGTGCCAGCAGCCAAGACTTGTTAAGGAGCTCCTACGAGCAGTACTTC
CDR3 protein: CASSQDLLRSSYEQYF

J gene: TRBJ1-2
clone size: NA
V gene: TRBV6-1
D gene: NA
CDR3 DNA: TGTGCCAGCAGCTCCGGGGGGATGCGAGTCTATGGCTACACCTTC
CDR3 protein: CASSSGGMRVYGYTF

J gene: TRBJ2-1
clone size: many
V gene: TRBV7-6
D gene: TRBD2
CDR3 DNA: TGTGCCAGCAGTCCAGTTACTAGCGGGTCGACCAACCGCTACAATGAGCAGTTCTTC
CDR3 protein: CASSPVTSGSTNRYNEQFF

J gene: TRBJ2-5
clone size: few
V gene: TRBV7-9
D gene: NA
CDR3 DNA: TGTGCCAGCAGCCCCCCGGGAGCGAAGGGGTCCCAAGAGACCCAGTACTTC
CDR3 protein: CASSPPGAKGSQETQYF

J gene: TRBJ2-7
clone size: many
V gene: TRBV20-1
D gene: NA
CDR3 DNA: TGCAGTGCTAGAGATGAGGGGATTTCCTACGAGCAGTACTTC
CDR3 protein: CSARDEGISYEQYF

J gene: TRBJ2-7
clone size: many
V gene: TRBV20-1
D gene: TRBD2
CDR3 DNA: TGCAGTGCTAGACTTAGCGGGAGGTCAAACTACGAGCAGTACTTC
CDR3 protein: CSARLSGRSNYEQYF

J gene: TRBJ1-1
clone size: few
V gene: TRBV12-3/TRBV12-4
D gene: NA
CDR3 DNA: TGTGCCAGCAGTTTTGCCCTGGGTTTGAACACTGAAGCTTTCTTT
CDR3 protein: CASSFALGLNTEAFF

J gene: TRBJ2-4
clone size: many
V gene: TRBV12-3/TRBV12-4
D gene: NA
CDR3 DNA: TGTGCCAGCAGTCCGGAGGGGCAGGGAAACATTCAGTACTTC
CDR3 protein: CASSPEGQGNIQYF

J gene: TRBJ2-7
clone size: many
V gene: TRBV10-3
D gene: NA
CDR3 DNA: TGTGCCATCAGTGAAGGACAGCTCTACGAGCAGTACTTC
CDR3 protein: CAISEGQLYEQYF

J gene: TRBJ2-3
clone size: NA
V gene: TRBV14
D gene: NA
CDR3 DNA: TGTGCCAGCAGCGGGTCGTTTAGTCGGGCCAATACGCAGTATTTT
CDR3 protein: CASSGSFSRANTQYF

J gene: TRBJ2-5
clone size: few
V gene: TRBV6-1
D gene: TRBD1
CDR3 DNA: TGTGCCAGCAGCCGACTGACAGGGGGCCAAGAGACCCAGTACTTC
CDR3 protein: CASSRLTGGQETQYF

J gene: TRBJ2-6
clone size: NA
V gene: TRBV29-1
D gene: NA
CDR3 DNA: TGCAGCGCTGTTGCGGAGGGAGGGGCCAACGTCCTGACTTTC
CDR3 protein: CSAVAEGGANVLTF